Sequencing of this TCR beta chain was carried out in a study of T cells in localized non-small cell lung cancer. Broader study findings: Tumor showed lower T cell clonality than uninvolved adjacent lung, where it was highest. Owing to sequencing of a solitary tumor region, heterogeneity cannot be discounted.

This clone was picked up one time. Its antigen is not known. TCRdb's table, derived via immunoSEQ multiplex PCR, lists solely in-frame clones and lacks some. The table lists about 26,000 clones, approximately 85% of them singletons, with 4.1% in the top ten. The CDR3 totals 13 residues. Germline-derived CDR1 and CDR2 are LNHDA and SQIVND (reference sequence). Deletions cut 3 bases from V and 3 bases from J, with 6 bases between. The chain recombines TRBV19 with TRBJ1-5; D gene uncertain. This specimen was peripheral blood, taken before any cancer treatment. This sequence originates from a woman between 35 and 70 years old with stage I lung adenocarcinoma. The CDR3 nucleotides read TGTGCCAGTAGTATTGAGGTCAATCAGCCCCAGCATTTT. Amino acid sequence: CASSIEVNQPQHF.